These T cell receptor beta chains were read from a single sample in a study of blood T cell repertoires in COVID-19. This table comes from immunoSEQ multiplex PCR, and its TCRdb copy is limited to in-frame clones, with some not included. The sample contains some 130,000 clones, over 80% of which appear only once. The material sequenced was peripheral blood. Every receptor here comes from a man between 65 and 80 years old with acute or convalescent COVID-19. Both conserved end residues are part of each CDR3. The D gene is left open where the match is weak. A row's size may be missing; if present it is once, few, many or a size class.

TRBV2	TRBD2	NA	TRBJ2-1	CASASGGEQQFF	TGTGCCAGCGCTAGCGGGGGAGAACAACAGTTCTTC
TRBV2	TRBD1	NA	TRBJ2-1	CASSDRQGARNEQFF	TGTGCCAGCAGTGATAGACAGGGGGCCAGGAATGAGCAGTTCTTC
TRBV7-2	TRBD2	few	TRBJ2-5	CASSLAASGGWETQYF	TGTGCCAGCAGCTTAGCCGCTAGCGGGGGCTGGGAGACCCAGTACTTC
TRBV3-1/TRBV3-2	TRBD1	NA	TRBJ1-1	CASSLGQANTEAFF	TGTGCCAGCAGCCTGGGACAGGCTAACACTGAAGCTTTCTTT
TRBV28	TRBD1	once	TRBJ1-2	CASSLQGALGGYTF	TGTGCCAGCAGTTTACAGGGGGCTCTCGGTGGCTACACCTTC
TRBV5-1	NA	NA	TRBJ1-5	CASSLDIQQPQHF	TGCGCCAGCAGTTTGGACATTCAGCAGCCCCAGCATTTT
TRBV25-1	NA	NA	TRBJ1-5	CATYSQLSNQPQHF	TGTGCCACCTACTCTCAACTTAGCAATCAGCCCCAGCATTTT
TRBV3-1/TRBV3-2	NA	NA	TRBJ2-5	CASSQVGGIGETQYF	TGTGCCAGCAGCCAGGTTGGGGGGATCGGAGAGACCCAGTACTTC
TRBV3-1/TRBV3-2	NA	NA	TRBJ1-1	CASSQEMWTLGGTEAFF	TGTGCCAGCAGCCAAGAAATGTGGACATTGGGAGGTACTGAAGCTTTCTTT
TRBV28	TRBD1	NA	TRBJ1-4	CASSQTGGSANEKLFF	TGTGCCAGCAGTCAAACAGGGGGCTCGGCTAATGAAAAACTGTTTTTT
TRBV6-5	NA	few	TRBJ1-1	CASSYTLGGEAFF	TGTGCCAGCAGTTACACCCTGGGGGGTGAAGCTTTCTTT
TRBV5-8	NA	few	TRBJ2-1	CASSSMTGSSYNEQFF	TGTGCCAGCAGCTCGATGACTGGAAGCTCCTACAATGAGCAGTTCTTC
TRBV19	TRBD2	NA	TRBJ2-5	CASAKAGGQETQYF	TGTGCCAGTGCAAAAGCGGGGGGGCAAGAGACCCAGTACTTC
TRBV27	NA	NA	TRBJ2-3	CASSLVSGWDTQYF	TGTGCCAGCAGTTTAGTGTCAGGGTGGGATACGCAGTATTTT
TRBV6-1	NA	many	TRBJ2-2	CASSEFRVTGGGGTGELFF	TGTGCCAGCAGTGAATTTCGGGTGACGGGGGGCGGCGGCACCGGGGAGCTGTTTTTT
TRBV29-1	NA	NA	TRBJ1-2	CSVEEGRRSGRNGYTF	TGCAGCGTTGAAGAAGGGCGTCGGTCGGGAAGAAATGGCTACACCTTC
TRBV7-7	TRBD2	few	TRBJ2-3	CASSPLAGGLNTQYF	TGTGCTAGCAGCCCGCTAGCGGGGGGGCTAAATACGCAGTATTTT
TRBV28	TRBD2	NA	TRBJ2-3	CASSPPGLAGPTDTQYF	TGTGCCAGCAGTCCACCGGGACTAGCGGGCCCCACAGATACGCAGTATTTT
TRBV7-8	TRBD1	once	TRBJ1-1	CASSLVGTGATEAFF	TGTGCCAGCAGCTTAGTTGGAACAGGGGCCACTGAAGCTTTCTTT
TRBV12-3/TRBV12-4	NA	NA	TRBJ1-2	CASSLGLGYTF	TGTGCCAGCAGTTTAGGACTTGGCTACACCTTC